This TCR beta chain appears in the sequencing data of a study of cytomegalovirus exposure and HLA in healthy donors. The PCR ran on 60 Vbeta and 13 Jbeta primers. Profiling relied on immunoSEQ multiplex PCR, and the TCRdb table lists in-frame clones only, not all of them. Found here are 150,000 to 200,000 clones, approximately 79% of them singletons; the top ten hold less than 8%. This CDR3 spans 15 amino acids. The germline V gene encodes CDR1 MNHNS and CDR2 SASEGT. With V trimmed by 4 bases and J by 2 bases, 5 bases remained unmatched. This sequence joins TRBV6-1 and TRBJ2-4; 7 positions match TRBD1. This receptor was obtained from a man in his forties or fifties in good health and CMV-seropositive. The sample comprised PBMCs. The CDR3 sequence: CASSGQGLTKNIQYF. CDR3 nucleotides: TGTGCCAGCAGTGGACAGGGTCTAACCAAAAACATTCAGTACTTC.